This T cell receptor beta chain was sequenced during a study of cytotoxic CD8 clonotypes in ibrutinib-treated CLL (dated by TCRdb to about 2021). As for the study more broadly: In this cohort, around 14 patients were treatment-naive and roughly ten were relapsed/refractory, while 17 to 18 had unmutated IGHV. Responses were partial in around 25 patients and complete in 2; after median about 63 months follow-up, about 14 stayed in remission and some twelve progressed. Samples at response were collected after a median of about 13 months of treatment, with a range of roughly 6 to 36 months. On average, each sample had 255,043 productive templates and approximately 89,000 productive rearrangements. Of the 70 to 100 people in the trial, 26 had longitudinal samples available. Cryopreserved peripheral blood mononuclear cells were obtained prior to treatment, at the time of response, and at either disease progression or sustained remission. Patients were still on ibrutinib when every remission and progressive disease sample was collected. Broader findings and caveats from the paper: Public clonotypes were rare and either shrank or stayed stable during treatment, and the rise in clonality at ibrutinib response reflected expansion of private clonotypes. Lymph node repertoires were not examined, and the timing of sampling was not matched between patients in sustained remission and those whose disease progressed. Clonality rose at ibrutinib response, remained stable during sustained remission, and dropped back toward baseline at progression. Baseline clonality was found to be higher than that of age-matched healthy donors and was strongly correlated with circulating CD8+ T-cell counts.

On a MiSeq, deep resolution sequencing aimed for a depth between 1 in 1 million and 1 in 200,000 T cells, with each clonotype covered 10x on average. The immunoSEQ hsTCRB Kit was used to generate TCR beta libraries. Concerning the study's data processing: The data were analyzed with ImmunoSEQ Analyzer and ImmunoSEQ Data Assistant, and V, D and J gene assignments followed IMGT definitions. Clonality, with values ranging from 0 to 1, was calculated as one minus the normalized Shannon entropy of productive rearrangement frequencies. Only overrepresented clonotypes making up at least 0.05% of the repertoire of each patient were included in the public clonotype analysis. Roughly 13 age-matched healthy donor repertoires from immuneACCESS were used as controls for clonality. In TCRdb, the immuneACCESS table is reduced to in-frame sequences with V and J assigned. These tables do not hold every clone; where another copy was compared, an unresolved V gene accounts for under half, and the others remain unexplained. That table is the source of V, J and clone size, and D and trimming were worked out from the DNA. This sample holds approximately 190,000 clones; roughly three quarters were observed only once. Of the sample, approximately 10% falls within the top ten clones.

This sample's time point label indicates: 12 months on ibrutinib. For TCR beta library preparation, approximately 2 micrograms of genomic DNA were extracted from the cryopreserved PBMCs. High-throughput TCR beta sequencing was performed on longitudinal blood samples from CLL patients receiving ibrutinib monotherapy. Patients were enrolled in a phase 2 open-label single-center ibrutinib monotherapy trial. This clone showed up just a few times. Its target antigen remains unknown. No base qualities exist here, and no much larger clone lies one base off it. Measured from the cysteine to the phenylalanine, the CDR3 is 13 residues long. Just the 39-base CDR3 DNA is kept, in frame starting at base 1. A distance of 12 bases separates the germline ends of V and J, which lose 3 bases and 8 bases respectively. In the germline V gene, CDR1 corresponds to SGDLS and CDR2 to YYNGEE.

The material was PBMCs, obtained after 12 months of ibrutinib treatment. The sequence was collected from a human donor with chronic lymphocytic leukemia. The V and J segments used are TRBV9 and TRBJ2-1; TRBD1 is perhaps the D gene, given 6 matching bases. The DNA reads TGTGCCAGCAGCGCCACAGGGAACGATGAGCAGTTCTTC. Its coded protein is CASSATGNDEQFF.